One and the same sample provided the 19 T cell receptor beta chains below, sequenced in a study of blood T cell repertoires in COVID-19. This table comes from immunoSEQ multiplex PCR, and its TCRdb copy is limited to in-frame clones, with some not included. The sample holds some 140,000 clones, about 89% seen once. The specimen was peripheral blood. Source of these receptors: a man in his fifties or sixties with acute or convalescent COVID-19.

The rearrangement links TRBV6-6 to TRBJ1-1; D is ambiguous. Trimming cost V 10 bases and J 2 bases, with 14 bases left between them. Germline lookup yields CDR1 MNHNY and CDR2 SVGAGI (reference sequence). The CDR3 is 13 residues long. This CDR3 reads CATGRVSNTEAFF. The CDR3 nucleotides are TGTGCCACCGGCCGGGTTTCAAACACTGAAGCTTTCTTT.

The chain is built from TRBV20-1 and TRBJ2-1, with 7 bases lining up with TRBD1. Germline V gene data show CDR1 as DFQATT and CDR2 as SNEGSKA (reference sequence). The length of the CDR3 is 11 residues. V shed 6 bases and J 6 bases; nucleotides not matched to a gene: 2. CDR3 sequence: CSAHRGNEQFF. The CDR3, as DNA: TGCAGTGCCCACAGGGGCAATGAGCAGTTCTTC.

This chain uses TRBV28 with TRBJ1-2; a possible D gene is TRBD1 (5 bases). Germline V gene data show CDR1 as MDHEN and CDR2 as SYDVKM. V dropped 7 bases and J dropped 6 bases, with 30 bases sitting between them. CDR3 size: 18 residues. The CDR3 is CASTPGGHIRGSWNGYTF. CDR3 in DNA: TGTGCCAGCACCCCGGGCGGTCACATAAGGGGAAGCTGGAATGGCTACACCTTC.

This clone was found a few times. The CDR3 DNA reads TGTGCCAGTAGTATATTTCCGCGACAGGGCCCTTTCACAGATACGCAGTATTTT. As protein: CASSIFPRQGPFTDTQYF. This chain joins TRBV19 and TRBJ2-3; the match to TRBD1 covers 7 bases. The CDR3 is 18 residues long. CDR1 and CDR2 (germline): LNHDA, SQIVND (reference sequence). With V trimmed by 2 bases and J by 2 bases, 13 bases remained unmatched.

This clone was recorded only once. The chain combines TRBV25-1 with TRBJ2-1; 11 bases map to TRBD2. Per the germline V gene, CDR1 is MGHDK and CDR2 is SYGVNS. The CDR3 is 17 amino acids. V dropped 2 bases and J dropped 0; count of bases not matched to a gene: 3. CDR3 in DNA: TGTGCCAGCAGTGAAACTAGCGGGAGCTACTCCTACAATGAGCAGTTCTTC. Translation: CASSETSGSYSYNEQFF.

The chain has TRBV10-3 and TRBJ2-3; the match to TRBD1 covers 9 bases. This CDR3 has 15 amino acids. V gave up 4 bases and J gave up 3 bases; unmatched junction bases: 5. Germline V gene lookup returns CDR1 ENHRY and CDR2 SYGVKD. CDR3 nucleotide sequence: TGTGCCATCAGTGGGGGGACAGGGTTGACAGATACGCAGTATTTT. As protein: CAISGGTGLTDTQYF.

The chain couples TRBV29-1 to TRBJ1-1; TRBD1 matches at 9 bases. CDR1 and CDR2 from the germline V gene are SQVTM and ANQGSEA. There are 13 residues in the CDR3. Trimming cost V 7 bases and J 5 bases; bases outside gene matches: 8. Here the CDR3 DNA reads TGCAGCGCCTGGGACAGGGTAGGAACTGAAGCTTTCTTT. Amino acid sequence: CSAWDRVGTEAFF.

V gene TRBV18 combines with J gene TRBJ2-1; TRBD2 matches 8 bases. J gave up 7 bases and V 3 bases, and 11 bases lay outside the gene matches. CDR1 is KGHSH, CDR2 LQKENI, per germline. The CDR3 is made up of 16 amino acids. This CDR3 is CASSPGPGGRLNEQFF. The CDR3 region has the DNA TGTGCCAGCTCACCGGGCCCGGGCGGGAGGCTAAATGAGCAGTTCTTC.

The chain joins TRBV6-4 to TRBJ2-3; 7 nucleotides align to TRBD2. The CDR3 loop spans 15 amino acids. The germline gives CDR1 MRHNA, CDR2 SNTAGT. The V gene end was trimmed by 2 bases and the J gene end by 3 bases; junction bases not matched to a gene: 5. The DNA of the CDR3 is TGTGCCAGCAGTGACCTGGCGGGGGAGACAGATACGCAGTATTTT. Encoded protein: CASSDLAGETDTQYF.

With regard to this clone: One end of the junction fails to match germline, which may point to a read error. The chain carries TRBV7-2 and TRBJ2-7; 9 nucleotides align to TRBD1. Germline CDR1 is SGHTA and CDR2 is FQGNSA. This CDR3 is 15 amino acids long. The CDR3 DNA reads as TGTGCCAGCAGCCTAGCCGGGACAGGGTCCTACGAGCAGTACTTC. Translated: CASSLAGTGSYEQYF.

V gene TRBV18 combines with J gene TRBJ1-1; a weak D match, TRBD1 (6 bases). The CDR3 extends over 16 amino acids. From germline, CDR1 is KGHSH and CDR2 LQKENI. Trimming removed 3 bases at V and 3 bases at J, with 17 bases between. In DNA form, the CDR3 reads TGTGCCAGCTCACCCTTGTTAGGGGGTTTGGACACTGAAGCTTTCTTT. This codes for CASSPLLGGLDTEAFF.

The rearrangement joins TRBV4-1 to TRBJ1-3; maybe TRBD1 (5 bases). CDR1 is MGHRA and CDR2 is YSYEKL in the germline V gene. V was shortened by 3 bases and J by 4 bases, with 10 bases between the two germline ends. This CDR3 spans 14 amino acids. Here the CDR3 reads CASSQEPGGNTIYF. Here the CDR3 DNA reads TGCGCCAGCAGCCAGGAACCAGGGGGAAACACCATATATTTT.

The chain uses TRBV30 and TRBJ1-6; D might be TRBD1 (5 bases). V shed 8 bases and J shed 0 bases, with 11 bases lying between them. The germline V gene encodes CDR1 GTSNPN and CDR2 SVGIG (reference sequence). The CDR3 runs to 14 residues. This CDR3 is CAIYRSSYNSPLHF. The CDR3 region has the DNA TGTGCCATTTACAGGAGCTCCTATAATTCACCCCTCCACTTT.

This chain uses TRBV28 with TRBJ1-5; no reliable D call. V was shortened by 2 bases and J by 0 bases, with 11 bases between the two germline ends. The CDR3 consists of 16 residues. Germline CDR1 is MDHEN and CDR2 is SYDVKM. The CDR3 DNA follows: TGTGCCAGCAGTTTACCAGGTTCCCGTAGCAATCAGCCCCAGCATTTT. Its translation is CASSLPGSRSNQPQHF. Looking up the rest from reference TRBV28 and TRBJ1-5 gives the full variable domain: DVKVTQSSRYLVKRTGEKVFLECVQDMDHENMFWYRQDPGLGLRLIYFSYDVKMKEKGDIPEGYSVSREKKERFSLILESASTNQTSMYLCASSLPGSRSNQPQHFGDGTRLSIL.

The chain uses TRBV10-3 and TRBJ2-2; no clear D. CDR1 is ENHRY and CDR2 is SYGVKD in the germline V gene. Trimming took 4 bases from V and 3 from J, leaving 9 bases between them. CDR3 length: 14 residues. CDR3 DNA sequence: TGTGCCATCAGTGGTAGTACGTACACCGGGGAGCTGTTTTTT. It specifies CAISGSTYTGELFF.

The gene calls are TRBV27 and TRBJ1-2; D may be TRBD1 (6 bases). The CDR3 spans 14 residues. V shed 3 bases and J shed 4 bases, with 12 bases lying between them. Germline V gene data show CDR1 as MNHEY and CDR2 as SMNVEV (reference sequence). Here the CDR3 reads CASSFGQGSYGYTF. The CDR3 nucleotides are TGTGCCAGCAGTTTTGGGCAGGGGAGCTATGGCTACACCTTC.

The rearrangement uses TRBV7-9 and TRBJ2-1, with D unclear. The germline CDR1 and CDR2 sequences are SEHNR and FQNEAQ (reference sequence). Trimming stripped 4 bases from V and 5 bases from J, with 3 bases between. The CDR3 is 11 residues long. The CDR3 protein is CASSSNNEQFF. The DNA for the CDR3 is TGTGCCAGCAGCTCAAACAATGAGCAGTTCTTC.

V usage is TRBV6-2 or TRBV6-3 and J usage is TRBJ1-2; D not resolved. The CDR3 covers 16 residues. The germline V and J ends were trimmed by 4 bases and 3 bases, with 18 bases remaining between them. Per the germline V gene, CDR1 is MNHEY and CDR2 is SVGEGT. In nucleotides, the CDR3 is TGTGCCAGCAGTTCGAGACACGCTTTAGCGTACTATGGCTACACCTTC. Protein product: CASSSRHALAYYGYTF.

This chain joins TRBV5-5 and TRBJ2-7, with TRBD1 matching over 9 bases. CDR1 is SGHKS, CDR2 YYEKEE, per germline (reference sequence). V dropped 4 bases and J dropped 4; count of bases not matched to a gene: 9. This CDR3 is 15 amino acids long. CDR3 sequence reads: CASSPRWDRDYEQYF. The DNA of the CDR3 is TGTGCCAGCAGCCCCCGGTGGGACAGGGATTACGAGCAGTACTTC.